The sequence of this TCR beta chain was determined in a study of blood T cell repertoires in COVID-19. Looking at the study overall: T cells, B-cell-depleted T cells, or PBMCs provided the cDNA or gDNA that served as material.

The assay was immunoSEQ multiplex PCR, and TCRdb's table has in-frame clones only and misses some. Of fewer than 200,000 clones in the sample, about 80% were seen once. This CDR3 comprises 15 residues. The V and J ends lost 2 bases and 4 bases respectively, with 13 bases between them. The germline gives CDR1 SGHTA, CDR2 FQGNSA. This chain uses TRBV7-2 with TRBJ2-3; tentative D call: TRBD2 (6 bases). This clonotype was obtained from an elderly woman with acute or convalescent COVID-19. Input material: peripheral blood. The CDR3 loop reads CASSLTAVAADTQYF. CDR3 bases: TGTGCCAGCAGCTTAACGGCGGTAGCGGCAGATACGCAGTATTTT.